What follows are 25 T cell receptor beta chains derived from one specimen sequenced in a study of cytomegalovirus exposure and HLA in healthy donors. PCR was performed using 60 Vbeta and 13 Jbeta primers. Sequencing was performed with immunoSEQ multiplex PCR; in TCRdb, only in-frame clones are kept and a portion is missing. Here the sample spans under 200,000 clones, roughly 85% being singletons. Source material: PBMCs. Receptor source: a man aged 30 to 39 in good health and CMV-seronegative.

This chain uses TRBV19 with TRBJ2-7; 7 bases fit TRBD1. Germline V lookup: CDR1 LNHDA, CDR2 SQIVND (reference sequence). Trimming removed 3 bases from V and 0 bases from J; junction bases left unmatched: 8. CDR3 length equals 16 residues. For the CDR3, the DNA is TGTGCCAGTAGTATCCGCCGGGACAGAGGCTCCTACGAGCAGTACTTC. This encodes CASSIRRDRGSYEQYF.

This chain joins TRBV7-3 and TRBJ2-2; TRBD1 aligns across 10 bases. CDR3 length equals 20 residues. V shed 5 bases and J 0 bases; nucleotides not matched to a gene: 15. The germline V gene encodes CDR1 SGHTA and CDR2 FQGTGA. Here the CDR3 reads CASSLFFPDRGYTNTGELFF. The CDR3 nucleotides are TGTGCCAGCAGCCTATTTTTTCCGGACAGGGGGTATACGAACACCGGGGAGCTGTTTTTT.

The table lists this clone with a few counts. V is TRBV7-9 and J is TRBJ1-2; TRBD1 matches at 7 bases. The trim removed 3 bases at V and 6 bases at J, leaving 13 bases unmatched. The CDR3 spans 16 residues. CDR1 and CDR2 from the germline V gene are SEHNR and FQNEAQ (reference sequence). The CDR3 sequence is CASSLDRLLPPNGYTF. CDR3 coding DNA: TGTGCCAGCAGCTTGGACAGGTTGCTACCCCCCAATGGCTACACCTTC.

In DNA, the CDR3 is TGTGCCTGGACCTACTACAGGGGACAGGGGGCAAGTGAGCAGTACTTC. Its protein product is CAWTYYRGQGASEQYF. The genes are TRBV30 and TRBJ2-7, with 12 nucleotides matching TRBD1. Germline V gene lookup returns CDR1 GTSNPN and CDR2 SVGIG (reference sequence). The CDR3 extends over 16 amino acids. Trimming removed 4 bases from V and 7 bases from J; junction bases left unmatched: 14.

The gene calls are TRBV6-5 and TRBJ1-5; 9 bases fit TRBD1. Germline V gene sequence: CDR1 MNHEY, CDR2 SVGAGI. V was clipped by 0 bases and J by 6 bases; unmatched bases: 3. The CDR3 covers 15 residues. The CDR3 sequence: CASSYSGQGSQPQHF. DNA for the CDR3: TGTGCCAGCAGTTACTCAGGACAGGGGTCTCAGCCCCAGCATTTT.

V is TRBV4-3 and J is TRBJ2-7, with D perhaps matching TRBD1 (6 bases). Germline assignment: CDR1 LGHNA and CDR2 YSLEER. V shed 3 bases and J shed 3 bases, with 12 bases lying between them. The CDR3 loop spans 14 amino acids. This chain's CDR3 is CASSQTRGFYEQYF. The CDR3 bases are TGCGCCAGCAGCCAGACCAGGGGTTTCTACGAGCAGTACTTC.

This clone was picked up one time. This chain links TRBV6-4 with TRBJ2-3, with 9 positions matching TRBD2. CDR1 and CDR2 from the germline V gene are MRHNA and SNTAGT. V dropped 5 bases and J dropped 6; count of bases not matched to a gene: 12. The CDR3 has 16 amino acids. The CDR3 DNA reads TGTGCCAGCAGTCTCAGCGGGGGGTTCTTAACCGATACGCAGTATTTT. This translates into CASSLSGGFLTDTQYF.

The J gene is TRBJ2-1, the V gene TRBV21-1; TRBD1, the table's D call, was not compared with the DNA. TRBV21-1 has pseudogene status. The CDR3 runs to 15 residues. The CDR3 loop reads CASSLRGQAVDEQFF. Here the CDR3 DNA reads TGTGCCAGCAGCCTCAGGGGACAGGCCGTCGATGAGCAGTTCTTC.

The J gene is TRBJ1-6, the V gene TRBV6-1; possible D gene TRBD1, 6 bases. Germline V gene sequence: CDR1 MNHNS, CDR2 SASEGT. Trimming removed 1 base from V and 5 bases from J, with 12 bases in between. This CDR3 contains 16 residues. The CDR3 is CASSEVVQGDNSPLHF. The DNA for the CDR3 is TGTGCCAGCAGTGAAGTTGTACAGGGAGATAATTCACCCCTCCACTTT.

This chain uses TRBV28 with TRBJ1-5, with 8 positions matching TRBD1. J gave up 6 bases and V 2 bases, and 12 bases lay outside the gene matches. The CDR3 is 17 residues long. CDR1 and CDR2 (germline): MDHEN, SYDVKM. The CDR3 sequence is CASSLATSTGGVQPQHF. DNA of the CDR3: TGTGCCAGCAGTTTAGCTACCTCTACAGGGGGGGTTCAGCCCCAGCATTTT.

The chain couples TRBV4-3 to TRBJ2-1; 9 nucleotides agree with TRBD1. This CDR3 region has 14 residues. Trimming took 2 bases from V and 7 from J; bases not matched to a gene: 3. Germline V lookup: CDR1 LGHNA, CDR2 YSLEER. The CDR3 DNA reads TGCGCCAGCAGCCAACGACAGGGGGGGAATGAGCAGTTCTTC. Translated, it gives CASSQRQGGNEQFF.

CDR3 bases: TGTGCCAGCAGCGTAGCTCAGACTTCCCTCCACTTT. Protein product: CASSVAQTSLHF. V and J are TRBV9 and TRBJ1-6; no definite D call. Trimming removed 0 bases from V and 14 bases from J, with 9 bases in between. In germline, CDR1 is SGDLS, CDR2 YYNGEE. This CDR3 has 12 amino acids.

CDR3 DNA sequence: TGCGCCAGCAGCCAATGGAAACTAGCGGCGCCCGAAAAACCCAATGAGCAGTTCTTC. The encoded protein is CASSQWKLAAPEKPNEQFF. The chain joins TRBV4-3 to TRBJ2-1; 8 positions match TRBD2. The V gene's germline CDR1 is LGHNA and CDR2 YSLEER. The V segment lost 2 bases and the J segment 6 bases; nucleotides outside the gene matches: 18. The CDR3 runs to 19 residues.

This clone came up a few times. J is TRBJ2-7 and V is TRBV2; 7 nucleotides agree with TRBD2. V shed 4 bases, J shed 4 bases, and the junction held 7 bases outside the gene matches. Germline assignment: CDR1 SNHLY and CDR2 FYNNEI. The CDR3 totals 14 residues. CDR3 loop: CASSAGAGTYEQYF. CDR3 bases: TGTGCCAGCAGTGCGGGAGCGGGAACTTACGAGCAGTACTTC.

J is TRBJ1-2 and V is TRBV13; unclear D gene. Germline assignment: CDR1 PRHDT and CDR2 FYEKMQ (reference sequence). The CDR3 is 13 amino acids. V was pared by 10 bases and J by 0 bases, with 12 bases between. The CDR3: CATPARPNYGYTF. The CDR3 bases are TGTGCCACCCCCGCCAGGCCTAACTATGGCTACACCTTC.

The chain recombines TRBV10-1 with TRBJ1-5; 7 nucleotides align to TRBD1. Losses at the gene ends were 2 bases for V and 0 bases for J; bases not matched to a gene: 13. Per the germline V gene, CDR1 is WNHNN and CDR2 is SYGVQD (reference sequence). The CDR3 runs to 19 residues. Written as DNA, the CDR3 is TGCGCCAGCAGTGAGCCGGGCGGAGGGGGCGTCCTTAGCAATCAGCCCCAGCATTTT. It encodes CASSEPGGGGVLSNQPQHF.

The rearrangement uses TRBV27 and TRBJ2-7; 9 nucleotides agree with TRBD1. CDR1 and CDR2 from the germline V gene are MNHEY and SMNVEV (reference sequence). CDR3 length equals 16 residues. V lost 3 bases, J lost 3 bases, and 9 bases stayed unmatched. CDR3 DNA sequence: TGTGCCAGCAGTTTCGGATTACCGGGACAGGGCTACGAGCAGTACTTC. It translates to CASSFGLPGQGYEQYF.

The chain has TRBV14 and TRBJ1-5; D gene ambiguous. CDR1 and CDR2 from the germline V gene are SGHDN and FVKESK. There are 13 residues in the CDR3. V lost 0 bases to trimming and J lost 5 bases, with 5 bases between them. The CDR3 DNA follows: TGTGCCAGCAGCCAAGACGGGGATCAGCCCCAGCATTTT. Translating gives CASSQDGDQPQHF.

J is TRBJ1-1 and V is TRBV30; TRBD1 agrees at 7 bases. V dropped 2 bases and J dropped 4; count of bases not matched to a gene: 7. Germline CDR1 reads GTSNPN; CDR2 reads SVGIG (reference sequence). CDR3 size: 14 residues. This chain's CDR3 is CAWSQGGRFTEAFF. The CDR3 nucleotides are TGTGCCTGGAGTCAGGGGGGCCGGTTCACTGAAGCTTTCTTT.

This chain connects TRBV6-4 to TRBJ1-1, with 12 nucleotides matching TRBD1. The V gene's germline CDR1 is MRHNA and CDR2 SNTAGT. The CDR3 extends over 15 amino acids. Unmatched junction bases numbered 4, after V lost 7 bases and J lost 1 base. CDR3: CASKGQGAGNTEAFF. CDR3 nucleotides: TGTGCCAGCAAGGGACAGGGGGCGGGGAACACTGAAGCTTTCTTT.

This sequence joins TRBV7-2 and TRBJ1-1, with unresolved D. The length of the CDR3 is 11 residues. With 6 bases removed from V and 1 base from J, the gap between germline ends came to 3 bases. Germline lookup yields CDR1 SGHTA and CDR2 FQGNSA. DNA for the CDR3: TGTGCCAGCAGGCGGAACACTGAAGCTTTCTTT. It yields the protein CASRRNTEAFF.

The chain uses TRBV7-9 and TRBJ1-1; TRBD1 matches 8 bases. After removal of 5 bases from V and 5 bases from J, the junction contained 4 bases not matched to a gene. This CDR3 region has 13 residues. CDR1 is SEHNR, CDR2 FQNEAQ, per germline (reference sequence). The CDR3 loop reads CASSPTGETEAFF. CDR3 coding DNA: TGTGCCAGCAGCCCGACAGGGGAAACTGAAGCTTTCTTT. The entire variable domain, with the rest obtained from reference TRBV7-9 and TRBJ1-1, is as follows: DTGVSQNPRHKITKRGQNVTFRCDPISEHNRLYWYRQTLGQGPEFLTYFQNEAQLEKSRLLSDRFSAERPKGSFSTLEIQRTEQGDSAMYLCASSPTGETEAFFGQGTRLTVV.

This clone was detected only once. The rearrangement uses TRBV18 and TRBJ2-1, with 10 nucleotides matching TRBD2. Looked up from germline, CDR1 is KGHSH and CDR2 is LQKENI. The CDR3 runs to 18 residues. After removal of 2 bases from V and 0 bases from J, the junction contained 7 bases not matched to a gene. CDR3 nucleotides: TGTGCCAGCTCACCAACTAGCGGGGCGACGAGCTCCTACAATGAGCAGTTCTTC. It codes for CASSPTSGATSSYNEQFF.

The CDR3: CAISERDSGYNEQFF. In DNA form, the CDR3 reads TGTGCCATCAGTGAGAGGGATAGCGGCTACAATGAGCAGTTCTTC. The gene calls are TRBV10-3 and TRBJ2-1; possibly TRBD2 for D (6 bases). Germline-derived CDR1 and CDR2 are ENHRY and SYGVKD. V lost 2 bases and J lost 3, with 11 bases in between. The CDR3 contains 15 residues.

V gene TRBV6-5 combines with J gene TRBJ2-5; perhaps TRBD1 as D (5 bases). In germline, CDR1 is MNHEY, CDR2 SVGAGI. V lost 7 bases to trimming and J lost 2 bases, with 11 bases between them. This CDR3 contains 13 residues. CDR3 sequence: CASKQELQETQYF. In DNA, the CDR3 is TGTGCCAGCAAACAGGAACTTCAAGAGACCCAGTACTTC.